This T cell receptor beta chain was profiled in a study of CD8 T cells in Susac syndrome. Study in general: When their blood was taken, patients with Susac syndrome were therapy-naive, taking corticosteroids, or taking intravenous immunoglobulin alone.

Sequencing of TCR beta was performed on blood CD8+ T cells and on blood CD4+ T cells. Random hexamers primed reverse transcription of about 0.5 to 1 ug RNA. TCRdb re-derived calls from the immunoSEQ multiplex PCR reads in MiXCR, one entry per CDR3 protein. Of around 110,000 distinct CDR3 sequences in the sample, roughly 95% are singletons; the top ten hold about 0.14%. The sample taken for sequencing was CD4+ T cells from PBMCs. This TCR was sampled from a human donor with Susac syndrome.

CDR3 loop: CASSTGYQPQHF. Here the CDR3 DNA reads TGTGCCAGCAGCACTGGTTACCAGCCCCAGCATTTT. The chain joins TRBV7-2 to TRBJ1-5, with D uncertain. The CDR3 extends over 12 amino acids. V lost 5 bases to trimming and J lost 7 bases, with 9 bases between them. In germline, CDR1 is SGHTA, CDR2 FQGNSA.